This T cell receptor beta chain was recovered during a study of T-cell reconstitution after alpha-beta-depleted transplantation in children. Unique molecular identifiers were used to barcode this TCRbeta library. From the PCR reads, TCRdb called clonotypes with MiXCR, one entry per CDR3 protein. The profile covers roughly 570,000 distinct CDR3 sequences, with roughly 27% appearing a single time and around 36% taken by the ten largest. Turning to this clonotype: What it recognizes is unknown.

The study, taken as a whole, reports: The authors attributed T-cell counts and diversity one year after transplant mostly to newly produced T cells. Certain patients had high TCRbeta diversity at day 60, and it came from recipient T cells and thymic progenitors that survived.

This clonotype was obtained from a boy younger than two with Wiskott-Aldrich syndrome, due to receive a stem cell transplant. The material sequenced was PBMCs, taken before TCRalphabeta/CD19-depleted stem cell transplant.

The DNA of the CDR3 is TGCGCCAGTCGGACAGGGATCGACAATGAGCAGTTCTTC. Residues: CASRTGIDNEQFF. V gene TRBV5-1 combines with J gene TRBJ2-1, with 8 bases fitting TRBD1. With V trimmed by 8 bases and J by 5 bases, 6 bases remained unmatched. Germline V CDR1 and CDR2: SGHRS, YFSETQ. The CDR3 sequence is 13 residues long.